This TCR beta chain was recovered during a study of blood T cell repertoires in COVID-19. Study information: Material from acute and convalescent COVID-19 was sourced from the United States, Italy and Spain. In each case, the material was cDNA or gDNA derived from T cells, B-cell-depleted T cells, or PBMCs.

The CDR3 extends over 15 amino acids. Per the germline V gene, CDR1 is LGHDT and CDR2 is YNNKEL (reference sequence). V lost 4 bases, J lost 6 bases, and 18 bases lay in between. Enrolled during active infection, Seattle patients were then followed longitudinally. Assay: immunoSEQ multiplex PCR; the TCRdb copy retains only in-frame clones and omits some. The sample records around 400,000 clones, around 87% being singletons. The sequence came from a woman aged 55-70 years with COVID-19, enrolled during active disease. This sequence joins TRBV3-1 (or the pseudogene TRBV3-2) and TRBJ1-2, with D possibly matching TRBD1 (6 bases). The material sequenced was peripheral blood. The CDR3 sequence: CASSPYRDGTNGYTF. Here the CDR3 DNA reads TGTGCCAGCAGCCCCTACAGGGATGGGACGAATGGCTACACCTTC.